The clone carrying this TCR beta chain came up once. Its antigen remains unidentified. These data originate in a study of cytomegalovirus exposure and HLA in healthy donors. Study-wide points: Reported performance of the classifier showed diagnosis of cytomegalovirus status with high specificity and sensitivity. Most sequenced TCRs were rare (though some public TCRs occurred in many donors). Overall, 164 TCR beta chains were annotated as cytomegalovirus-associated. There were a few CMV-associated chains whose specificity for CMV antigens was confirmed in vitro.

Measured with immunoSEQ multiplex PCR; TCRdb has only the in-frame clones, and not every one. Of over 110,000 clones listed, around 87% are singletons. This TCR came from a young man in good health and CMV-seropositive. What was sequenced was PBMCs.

The DNA of the CDR3 is TGTGCCAGCAGTGATTCGGGAGGGGGCCCTAATCAGCCCCAGCATTTT. It encodes CASSDSGGGPNQPQHF. The V and J genes are TRBV6-1 and TRBJ1-5, with TRBD1 matching over 7 bases. With 3 bases clipped from V and 4 bases from J, the junction kept 9 bases outside the gene matches. CDR1 and CDR2 (germline): MNHNS, SASEGT. The CDR3 has 16 residues.